This T cell receptor (beta chain) was captured by sequencing in a study of T cells after yellow fever vaccination. Study-wide results and caveats: There was a possibility that FACS-sorted repertoires contained abundant clonotypes contaminating from the bulk population.

TCR cDNA, made by 5'RACE template switching, carried an added universal primer site and UMIs. TCRdb re-called the 5' RACE reads with MiXCR, one entry per CDR3 protein. The table has a few hundred thousand distinct CDR3 sequences, about 3% seen once; the top ten hold roughly 3%. This clonotype turned up a few times. Its antigen is undetermined. V was trimmed by 9 bases and J by 3 bases, leaving 12 bases between them. The length of the CDR3 is 13 residues. The source was CD4+ T cells sorted from PBMCs, collected 10 days after the yellow fever booster vaccination. The rearrangement uses TRBV12-3 or TRBV12-4 and TRBJ1-5, with D tentatively TRBD1 (6 bases). The TCR originated in a man aged 18 to 29 who received the YFV17D yellow fever vaccine. For the CDR3, the DNA is TGTGCCAGGGGGGGGGCGAACAATCAGCCCCAGCATTTT. The encoded protein is CARGGANNQPQHF.